This TCR beta chain came from a study of shared clonotypes between healthy human individuals. The donors, all of them Caucasian adults, lived in Nashville, Tennessee. A CD45RA-negative memory subset and a CD45RA+ naive subset were separated from the CD4+ cells. The data were produced by immunoSEQ multiplex PCR, yet TCRdb's version contains in-frame clones alone and is incomplete. Found here are about 700,000 clones, around 72% of them singletons; the top ten hold about 1.7%. Looked up from germline, CDR1 is MDHEN and CDR2 is SYDVKM. Losses at the gene ends were 6 bases for V and 6 bases for J; bases not matched to a gene: 10. The CDR3 is made up of 16 amino acids.

The sequence came from a woman aged 25 to 39 in good health. Sequenced sample: memory CD4+ T cells sorted from blood. Subset meaning: CD45RA-negative fraction. The chain links TRBV28 to TRBJ2-2, with 10 bases aligning to TRBD1. The CDR3 sequence: CASSSAGQGYAGELFF. DNA for the CDR3: TGTGCCAGCAGCTCAGCGGGACAGGGGTACGCCGGGGAGCTGTTTTTT.